This TCR beta chain was retrieved from a study of siplizumab effects on memory and regulatory T cells. Notes on the study in general: Siplizumab significantly lowered the alloreactive sequences that could be traced to unstimulated CD4+ memory cells. Contribution to the alloresponse seemed major for naive T cells, which also seemed more diverse than memory cells. Under siplizumab, an average roughly 70% of mappable alloreactive CD4+ clones were Treg-derived, compared with 25% to 30% in controls. The alloreactive clones that mapped to unstimulated subsets made up only a minor fraction.

With regard to this clone: The antigen is undetermined.

This table comes from immunoSEQ multiplex PCR, and its TCRdb copy is limited to in-frame clones, with some not included. The sample consists of 90,000 to 120,000 clones, 91% of them appearing once. V lost 8 bases to trimming and J lost 3 bases; unmatched junction nucleotides: 13. There are 15 residues in the CDR3. CDR1 is SNHLY and CDR2 is FYNNEI in the germline V gene. The genes are TRBV2 and TRBJ2-7; 7 nucleotides match TRBD2. The source material was CD4+ T cells sorted from blood. The receptor's source is a human donor in good health. Some clones in this sample may be carry-over from other donors' samples. For the CDR3, the DNA is TGTGCCAGCGCCGAGCTTGCGGGAGAGGGCTACGAGCAGTACTTC. Translating gives CASAELAGEGYEQYF.